This passage covers 21 T cell receptor beta chains from one sample sequenced in a study of human T cells and chemical hapten exposure. Time point: pre-sensitization, week 0. Treatment of the sample: therapeutic diphenylcyclopropenone sensitization with weekly scalp DPC. TCRdb passed the RACE reads through MiXCR, listing each CDR3 protein once. The data hold more than 300,000 distinct CDR3 sequences, with roughly 4.6% observed a single time. The specimen comprised whole blood, sampled in connection with sensitization to the hapten diphenylcyclopropenone (DPC). Every receptor here comes from a woman between 45 and 60 years old with alopecia areata. Some clones in this sample may be carry-over from other donors' samples.

This clonotype was seen many times. The chain employs TRBV7-9 and TRBJ2-1, with D possibly called TRBD1 or TRBD2 (5 bases each). Germline CDR1 and CDR2: SEHNR and FQNEAQ (reference sequence). V lost 6 bases and J lost 1, with 10 bases in between. This CDR3 region has 14 residues. CDR3 region: CASSPGGSYNEQFF. The CDR3 DNA follows: TGTGCCAGCAGTCCTGGGGGTTCCTACAATGAGCAGTTCTTC. The complete variable domain, with remaining parts taken from reference TRBV7-9 and TRBJ2-1, reads DTGVSQNPRHKITKRGQNVTFRCDPISEHNRLYWYRQTLGQGPEFLTYFQNEAQLEKSRLLSDRFSAERPKGSFSTLEIQRTEQGDSAMYLCASSPGGSYNEQFFGPGTRLTVL.

This clonotype was observed many times. V usage is TRBV6-5 and J usage is TRBJ2-1; 10 bases map to TRBD1. CDR3 size: 17 residues. Germline-derived CDR1 and CDR2 are MNHEY and SVGAGI. After removal of 3 bases from V and 8 bases from J, the junction contained 13 bases not matched to a gene. The CDR3 DNA reads as TGTGCCAGCAGTTATCGGAGCTGGGGGACAGGGGATGATGAGCAGTTCTTC. Encoded protein: CASSYRSWGTGDDEQFF.

The chain couples TRBV18 to TRBJ2-7; 12 nucleotides line up with TRBD2. Germline CDR1 reads KGHSH; CDR2 reads LQKENI. The CDR3 consists of 15 residues. J gave up 5 bases and V 2 bases, and 4 bases lay outside the gene matches. This chain's CDR3 is CASSPSTSGRNEQYF. The CDR3 DNA reads as TGTGCCAGCTCACCATCGACTAGCGGGAGAAACGAGCAGTACTTC.

The table lists this clonotype with a few counts. The chain has TRBV3-1 and TRBJ1-1; 7 bases line up with TRBD1. Germline CDR1 and CDR2: LGHDT and YNNKEL (reference sequence). The CDR3 totals 14 residues. Germline trimming cut 3 bases from V and 1 base from J; bases unmatched to any gene: 2. Here the CDR3 reads CASSQDRSNTEAFF. As DNA, the CDR3 is TGTGCCAGCAGCCAGGACAGGTCGAACACTGAAGCTTTCTTT.

The J gene is TRBJ1-4, the V gene TRBV7-2; tentative D call: TRBD1 (6 bases). Trimming shortened V by 2 bases and J by 5 bases, and 9 bases separated the two germline ends. The CDR3 covers 14 residues. Per the germline V gene, CDR1 is SGHTA and CDR2 is FQGNSA. The CDR3 DNA reads TGTGCCAGCAGCTTAAGGACAGAAAATGAAAAACTGTTTTTT. The encoded protein is CASSLRTENEKLFF.

The chain couples TRBV11-2 to TRBJ2-2; D may be TRBD2 (6 bases). Deletions cut 3 bases from V and 1 base from J, with 9 bases between. This CDR3 contains 15 residues. CDR1 is SGHAT, CDR2 FQNNGV, per germline. CDR3 DNA: TGTGCCAGCAGCTTCGGCGGGATGAACACCGGGGAGCTGTTTTTT. This translates into CASSFGGMNTGELFF.

This clonotype was detected only a few times. In nucleotides, the CDR3 is TGTGCCAGCAGGGGGGTTTGGAGTTCCTTTGTTACGCAGTATTTT. Protein product: CASRGVWSSFVTQYF. This rearrangement joins TRBV27 to TRBJ2-3; possibly TRBD1 or TRBD2 for D (5 bases each). The CDR3 runs to 15 residues. Trimming removed 6 bases at V and 8 bases at J, with 21 bases between. Looked up from germline, CDR1 is MNHEY and CDR2 is SMNVEV (reference sequence).

This clonotype was counted ten times or more. The chain carries TRBV3-1 and TRBJ2-3; D unclear. Germline-derived CDR1 and CDR2 are LGHDT and YNNKEL (reference sequence). The length of the CDR3 is 15 residues. With 3 bases removed from V and 4 bases from J, the gap between germline ends came to 14 bases. The CDR3 nucleotides are TGTGCCAGCAGCCACCTCGTGACTCCAGCAGATACGCAGTATTTT. This translates into CASSHLVTPADTQYF.

This clonotype has a count of ten or more. The rearrangement joins TRBV7-3 to TRBJ2-1; TRBD2 agrees at 11 bases. V lost 5 bases to trimming and J lost 5 bases; unmatched junction nucleotides: 8. Germline values: CDR1 SGHTA, CDR2 FQGTGA. The CDR3 consists of 16 residues. CDR3 protein: CASSPAPTSGDNEQFF. CDR3 nucleotide sequence: TGTGCCAGCAGCCCCGCTCCGACTAGCGGGGACAATGAGCAGTTCTTC.

The chain links TRBV21-1 to TRBJ2-3; the table's D call TRBD2 went unverified against the DNA. TRBV21-1 constitutes a pseudogene. The CDR3 is 20 residues long. CDR3 loop: CASSLRRWTSDPLPTDTQYF. CDR3 coding DNA: TGTGCCAGCAGCCTCCGCCGATGGACTAGCGATCCCCTACCCACAGATACGCAGTATTTT.

This clonotype showed up many times. The rearrangement uses TRBV9 and TRBJ2-5; 8 nucleotides align to TRBD2. This CDR3 region has 14 residues. The trim removed 4 bases at V and 1 base at J, leaving 3 bases unmatched. Germline-derived CDR1 and CDR2 are SGDLS and YYNGEE. CDR3 residues: CASSSGGVQETQYF. The CDR3, as DNA: TGTGCCAGCAGCTCCGGGGGGGTCCAAGAGACCCAGTACTTC.

This clonotype was counted ten times or more. This chain joins TRBV27 and TRBJ2-3; 8 bases are shared with TRBD1. CDR3 length: 16 amino acids. The V segment lost 2 bases and the J segment 2 bases; nucleotides outside the gene matches: 6. CDR1 is MNHEY, CDR2 SMNVEV, per germline (reference sequence). This CDR3 is CASSLLGQDPTDTQYF. The CDR3 nucleotides read TGTGCCAGCAGTTTACTGGGACAGGACCCCACAGATACGCAGTATTTT.

This clonotype was found many times. As DNA, the CDR3 is TGTGCCAGCAGCCCTCCGGGGGAGGCAGATACGCAGTATTTT. Protein: CASSPPGEADTQYF. This rearrangement joins TRBV7-9 to TRBJ2-3, with D tentatively TRBD2 (6 bases). This CDR3 is built from 14 residues. CDR1 is SEHNR, CDR2 FQNEAQ, per germline (reference sequence). Trimming took 5 bases from V and 4 from J, leaving 13 bases between them.

A few counts support this clonotype. CDR3 bases: TGCGCCAGCAGCCAAGTCGCTGACCAGACCTACGAGCAGTACTTC. Protein product: CASSQVADQTYEQYF. This chain connects TRBV4-1 to TRBJ2-7; D gene uncertain. CDR1 is MGHRA, CDR2 YSYEKL, per germline. Trimming took 1 base from V and 2 from J, leaving 12 bases between them. The CDR3 totals 15 residues.

This clonotype was observed at least ten times. The J gene is TRBJ1-3, the V gene TRBV4-1; 11 bases are shared with TRBD1. V dropped 4 bases and J dropped 0; count of bases not matched to a gene: 8. From germline, CDR1 is MGHRA and CDR2 YSYEKL. The CDR3 contains 18 residues. The CDR3 nucleotides are TGCGCCAGCAGCCCAGGACCCGGGACAGGGGGCTCTGGAAACACCATATATTTT. Its translation is CASSPGPGTGGSGNTIYF.

This clonotype was found many times. The CDR3 DNA is TGCAGTGCGGTAGACGGGACAACAGGAAACACCATATATTTT. It codes for CSAVDGTTGNTIYF. The chain uses TRBV20-1 and TRBJ1-3, with D perhaps matching TRBD1 (6 bases). Trimming left V 6 bases short and J 4 bases short, with 16 bases between. CDR3 length: 14 residues. CDR1 and CDR2 (germline): DFQATT, SNEGSKA (reference sequence).

This clonotype was observed at least ten times. The chain has TRBV5-1 and TRBJ2-3; 7 nucleotides match TRBD2. With V trimmed by 4 bases and J by 6 bases, 14 bases remained unmatched. Germline CDR1 SGHRS, CDR2 YFSETQ. The CDR3 has 16 residues. The CDR3 protein is CASSLEVRGEGDTQYF. In nucleotides, the CDR3 is TGCGCCAGCAGCCTGGAGGTTCGCGGGGAGGGCGATACGCAGTATTTT.

This clonotype was observed a few times. V and J are TRBV29-1 and TRBJ1-5; no reliable D call. The CDR3 has 13 amino acids. Between the trimmed V and J ends, which lost 5 bases and 3 bases, there was a span of 11 bases. Germline-derived CDR1 and CDR2 are SQVTM and ANQGSEA. The CDR3 reads CSVNSGPNQPQHF. The CDR3 nucleotides read TGCAGCGTTAACTCGGGCCCCAATCAGCCCCAGCATTTT.

This clonotype was counted ten times or more. The CDR3 is CSAILRDFSNTGELFF. The CDR3, as DNA: TGCAGTGCTATTCTCCGGGACTTCAGTAACACCGGGGAGCTGTTTTTT. The J gene is TRBJ2-2, the V gene TRBV20-1; a weak D match, TRBD2 (6 bases). The CDR3 covers 16 residues. The V end was cut by 4 bases, the J end by 2 bases, with 17 bases between. The germline gives CDR1 DFQATT, CDR2 SNEGSKA (reference sequence).

In the case of this clonotype: A much bigger clone sits one base away, suggesting this may be a read error. V and J are TRBV7-8 and TRBJ1-6, with D unclear. From germline, CDR1 is SGHVS and CDR2 FQNEAQ. This CDR3 has 17 residues. This CDR3 is CASSLGAVNSLNSLLHF. The CDR3 DNA reads TGTGCCAGCAGCTTAGGGGCAGTAAACTCCTTAAATTCACTCCTCCACTTT.

The chain joins TRBV9 to TRBJ2-7; D is unresolved. The CDR3 sequence is 15 residues long. Between the trimmed V and J ends, which lost 2 bases and 3 bases, there was a span of 15 bases. Germline loops: CDR1 SGDLS, CDR2 YYNGEE. The CDR3 DNA sequence: TGTGCCAGCAGCGTCGACGGATCCTTTTACTACGAGCAGTACTTC. This codes for CASSVDGSFYYEQYF.